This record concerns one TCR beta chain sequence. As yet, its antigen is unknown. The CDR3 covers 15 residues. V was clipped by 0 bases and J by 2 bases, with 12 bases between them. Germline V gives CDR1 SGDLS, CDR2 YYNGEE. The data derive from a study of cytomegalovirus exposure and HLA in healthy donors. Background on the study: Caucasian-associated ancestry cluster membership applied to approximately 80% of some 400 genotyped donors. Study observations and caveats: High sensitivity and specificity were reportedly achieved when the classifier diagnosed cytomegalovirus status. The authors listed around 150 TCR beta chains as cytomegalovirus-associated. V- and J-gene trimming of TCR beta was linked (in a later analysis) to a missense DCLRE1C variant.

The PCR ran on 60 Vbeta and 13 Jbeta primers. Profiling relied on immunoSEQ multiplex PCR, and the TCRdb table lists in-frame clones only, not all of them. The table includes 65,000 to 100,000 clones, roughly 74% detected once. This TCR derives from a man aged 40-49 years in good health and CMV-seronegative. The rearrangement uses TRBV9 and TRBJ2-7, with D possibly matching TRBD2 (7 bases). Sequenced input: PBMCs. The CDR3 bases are TGTGCCAGCAGCGTAGAGGGGGGAGGGACCTACGAGCAGTACTTC. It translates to CASSVEGGGTYEQYF.